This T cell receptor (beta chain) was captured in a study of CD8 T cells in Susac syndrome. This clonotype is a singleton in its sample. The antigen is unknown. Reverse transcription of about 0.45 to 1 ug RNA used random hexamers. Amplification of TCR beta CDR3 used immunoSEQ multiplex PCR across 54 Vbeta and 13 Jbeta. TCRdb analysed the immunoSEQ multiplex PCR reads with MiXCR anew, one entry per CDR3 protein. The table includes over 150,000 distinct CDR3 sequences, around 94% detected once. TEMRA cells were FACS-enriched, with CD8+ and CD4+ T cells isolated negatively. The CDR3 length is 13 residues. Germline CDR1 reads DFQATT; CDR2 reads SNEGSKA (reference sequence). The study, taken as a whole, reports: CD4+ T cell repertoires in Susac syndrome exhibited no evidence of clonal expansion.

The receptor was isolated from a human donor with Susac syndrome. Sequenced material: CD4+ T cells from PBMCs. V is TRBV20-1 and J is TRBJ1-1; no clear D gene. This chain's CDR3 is CSGRTSTSTEAFF. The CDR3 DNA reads TGCAGCGGGCGGACCTCGACATCGACTGAAGCTTTCTTT.